The rows below give T cell receptor beta chains drawn from one sample of a study of vaccination effects on CD4 cells after COVID-19. TCRdb keeps only in-frame clones here, not all; method: immunoSEQ multiplex PCR. The sample has roughly 45,000 clones; under 80% are singletons. These TCRs are of unknown antigen specificity. The sample was CD4+ T cells from PBMCs cultured with a peptide pool, taken before COVID-19 vaccination. These receptors were collected from a human donor who had a prior SARS-CoV-2 infection. Both conserved end residues are part of each CDR3.

v_gene	CDR3aa
TRBV7-3	CASSSLGAYNSPLHF
TRBV6-6	CASSSGRSTDTQYF
TRBV7-2	CASSFNRAGVETQYF
TRBV4-1	CASSHAGTINQPQHF
TRBV9	CASSERPITDTQYF
TRBV18	CASSPGLVRSSYEQYF
TRBV2	CASSKDKLFF
TRBV5-8	CASSLAGENTEAFF
TRBV5-6	CASSSGTSGTDTQYF
TRBV11-3	CASSFSDGSYEQYF
TRBV7-2	CASSPTASNQPQHF
TRBV18	CASSESYGELFF
TRBV11-3	CASSLELRGSETQYF
TRBV15	CATSRDQGYEQYF
TRBV3-1/TRBV3-2	CASSQDVRKGYGYTF
TRBV7-2	CASSLASLGYEQYF
TRBV29-1	CSGRSARGYTF
TRBV9	CASRASDGYTGELFF
TRBV6-5	CASSYAGGGNYGYTF
TRBV19	CASSHTDRGIYNEQFF
TRBV14	CASSQGSATPFYNEQFF
TRBV24-1	CATRRTGPRGNTEAFF
TRBV7-9	CASNQLHSTGELFF
TRBV24-1	CATSDLGRESQYF
TRBV5-6	CASSFGGLSVNTEAFF
TRBV11-2	CASSFGRQETQYF
TRBV6-2/TRBV6-3	CASSSYFIHEQYF
TRBV6-5	CASRRGAVEAFF
TRBV5-1	CASSLGGLNNEQFF
TRBV5-6	CASSLSIRGLAGYTF
TRBV19	CASSIRGGSNEQFF
TRBV4-1	CASTTRSGFGGNTIYF
TRBV15	CATSRNRVGENTIYF
TRBV6-1	CASSEYQGYSYEQYF
TRBV9	CASSDLGAYNEQFF
TRBV5-4	CASSSLGGETYNEQFF
TRBV6-5	CASRRQGVGETQYF
TRBV27	CASRSSRNTEAFF
TRBV7-3	CASSLTGQPNTEAFF
TRBV19	CASSIPLGETQYF
TRBV2	CASSELRTSRTDTQYF
TRBV15	CATSRDSTSGYNEQFF
TRBV6-5	CASSQPRGHYEQYF
TRBV7-9	CASSLSNTEAFF
TRBV10-3	CAISRGPSGGRSEQFF
TRBV7-3	CASSDVGTSPGELFF
TRBV6-1	CASSDGQGQRGEAFF
TRBV5-8	CASSLGAGGASQPQHF
TRBV11-2	CASSLDLGSNNEQFF
TRBV30	CAWATGLGYTEAFF
TRBV30	CAWSEGLQGAQETQYF
TRBV4-3	CASSQQGAGGSYEQYF
TRBV5-4	CASSESGGASGELFF
TRBV19	CASSTPGAYEQYF
TRBV19	CASSTPGRAVANEQFF
TRBV2	CASTREGIQYF
TRBV5-1	CASSFQNTGELFF
TRBV4-1	CASRPPGQFSEQYF
TRBV9	CASSPFEARSNTGELFF